This TCR beta chain comes out of a study of OX40 agonist ivuxolimab in advanced cancers. As for the study in general: Patients enrolled in dose escalation were diagnosed with hepatocellular carcinoma, melanoma, renal cell or head and neck cancer.

Blood got drawn at baseline, again on cycle 4 day 1, and then on cycle 7 day 1. Profiling relied on immunoSEQ multiplex PCR, and the TCRdb table lists in-frame clones only, not all of them. The data hold around 62,000 clones, with 80% to 85% observed a single time. In germline, CDR1 is SGHRS, CDR2 YFSETQ. The CDR3 length is 14 residues. V lost 0 bases to trimming and J lost 6 bases; unmatched junction nucleotides: 5. This clone occurred a few times. Sequences were derived from CD4+ or CD8+ T cells sorted from blood, sampled in a trial of the OX40 agonist ivuxolimab. The rearrangement links TRBV5-1 to TRBJ1-2; 7 nucleotides align to TRBD1. The receptor's source is an adult with an advanced solid tumor such as melanoma, head and neck, liver or kidney cancer. The CDR3 DNA reads as TGCGCCAGCAGCTTGGATGGGACAGTCGATGGCTACACCTTC. Its protein is CASSLDGTVDGYTF.